Shown below are 11 T cell receptor beta chains from a single sample sequenced in a study of regulatory T cells in long-lasting Graves disease (TCRdb year 2021). The time point label here, explained by the study, means: newly diagnosed GD, antithyroid drugs for less than 3 months. For both TCR sequencing and RNA sequencing, RNA was extracted from PBMCs in TRIzol. Receptor amplification or capture employed multiplex PCR. Sequencing used an Illumina HiSeq 4000. TCR beta libraries were built with iRepertoire HTBI primers and Arm-PCR amplification of CDR3 regions. TCRdb trimmed public reads at Q25 via fastp, called clones via MiXCR and kept in-frame beta chains. Rows are unified per CDR3 protein, each entry keeping the most common DNA and genes. This sample is represented by 440,000 or so distinct CDR3 sequences; 15% to 20% of them were singletons. Roughly 10% of the sample belongs to the ten largest clones.

These data also formed part of another study, on T cells in Graves' hyperthyroidism and ophthalmopathy.

The sequencing used peripheral blood mononuclear cells (PBMCs), collected at new diagnosis, from a patient treated with antithyroid drugs. All receptors come from a woman aged 25 to 39 with Graves disease. Donor details come from another sample of the same person, matched by shared clones.

This clonotype was seen more than once but under ten times. The chain joins TRBV25-1 to TRBJ2-7; D call uncertain. V shed 10 bases and J shed 6 bases, with 13 bases lying between them. This CDR3 region has 11 residues. Per germline, CDR1 MGHDK and CDR2 SYGVNS. CDR3 residues: CAIPHSREQYF. The DNA of the CDR3 is TGTGCCATCCCTCACTCTCGCGAGCAGTACTTC.

This clonotype was recorded many times. This chain joins TRBV20-1 and TRBJ2-1; D perhaps matches TRBD2 (5 bases). The germline V gene encodes CDR1 DFQATT and CDR2 SNEGSKA (reference sequence). Trimming left V 1 base short and J 9 bases short, with 13 bases between. The CDR3 extends over 13 amino acids. The chain's CDR3 is CSARVTSSGEQFF. For the CDR3, the DNA is TGCAGTGCTAGAGTAACTAGTTCGGGTGAGCAGTTCTTC.

Many counts were recorded for this clonotype. J is TRBJ2-1 and V is TRBV5-1; weak D call: TRBD2 (6 bases). Trimming removed 2 bases at V and 9 bases at J, with 15 bases between. The germline V gene encodes CDR1 SGHRS and CDR2 YFSETQ. This CDR3 contains 14 residues. The CDR3: CASSLSLARTEQFF. CDR3 bases: TGCGCCAGCAGCTTAAGCCTAGCGAGGACTGAGCAGTTCTTC.

To note about this clonotype: Mismatch with germline at one junction end may stem from a read error. The chain links TRBV7-9 to TRBJ1-2; the match to TRBD1 covers 9 bases. The CDR3 extends over 14 amino acids. CDR1 and CDR2 (germline): SEHNR, FQNEAQ (reference sequence). The CDR3 spells CASSLRDRAYGYTF. CDR3 nucleotides: TGCGCCAGCAGCCTCCGGGACAGGGCCTATGGCTACACCTTC. The whole variable domain, remainder taken from reference TRBV7-9 and TRBJ1-2, is DTGVSQNPRHKITKRGQNVTFRCDPISEHNRLYWYRQTLGQGPEFLTYFQNEAQLEKSRLLSDRFSAERPKGSFSTLEIQRTEQGDSAMYLCASSLRDRAYGYTFGSGTRLTVV.

The chain carries TRBV9 and TRBJ1-2, with a weak D call TRBD1 (5 bases). V lost 7 bases and J 4 bases, leaving 5 bases between the germline ends. The CDR3 length is 10 residues. Germline loops: CDR1 SGDLS, CDR2 YYNGEE. This CDR3 reads CASQGYGYTF. The CDR3 DNA sequence: TGTGCCAGCCAGGGCTATGGCTACACCTTC.

This chain uses TRBV4-3 with TRBJ2-1; no definite D call. Trimming shortened V by 0 bases and J by 4 bases, and 13 bases separated the two germline ends. Germline V gene data show CDR1 as LGHNA and CDR2 as YSLEER. The CDR3 contains 16 residues. The CDR3 is CASSQDLRSLYNEQFF. The CDR3 region has the DNA TGCGCCAGCAGCCAAGATCTGAGATCTTTATACAATGAGCAGTTCTTC.

In this sample, this clonotype turned up many times. The gene calls are TRBV10-3 and TRBJ1-5; D gene ambiguous. CDR1 and CDR2 from the germline V gene are ENHRY and SYGVKD. The V and J ends lost 6 bases and 6 bases respectively, with 12 bases between them. There are 13 residues in the CDR3. The CDR3 nucleotides are TGTGCCATCAGCGGGTCTCCGCTTCAGCCCCAGCATTTT. Its protein is CAISGSPLQPQHF.

The rearrangement uses TRBV28 and TRBJ1-1; D is ambiguous. Trimming stripped 7 bases from V and 5 bases from J, with 8 bases between. Looked up from germline, CDR1 is MDHEN and CDR2 is SYDVKM. The CDR3 consists of 11 residues. The CDR3 loop is CASTALTEAFF. The CDR3 DNA reads as TGTGCCAGCACGGCTTTAACTGAAGCTTTCTTT.

The chain recombines TRBV20-1 with TRBJ1-1; 9 bases align to TRBD1. This CDR3 region has 15 residues. With 5 bases clipped from V and 1 base from J, the junction kept 8 bases outside the gene matches. Germline CDR1 is DFQATT and CDR2 is SNEGSKA (reference sequence). CDR3 loop: CSAVGQGLGNTEAFF. The CDR3 coding sequence is TGCAGTGCTGTTGGACAGGGGCTGGGGAACACTGAAGCTTTCTTT.

Notes on this clonotype: This may be a read error: a much more frequent sequence differs by one nucleotide. The gene calls are TRBV7-2 and TRBJ1-5; D unclear. The CDR3 length is 15 residues. Germline V gives CDR1 SGHTA, CDR2 FQGNSA. V lost 5 bases to trimming and J lost 5 bases, with 16 bases between them. The CDR3 DNA is TGTGCCAGCAGCCCCCCCTCCGCCGCCGATCAGCCCCAGCATTTT. This sequence encodes CASSPPSAADQPQHF. Full variable domain (remainder filled in from reference TRBV7-2 and TRBJ1-5): GAGVSQSPSNKVTEKGKDVELRCDPISGHTALYWYRQSLGQGLEFLIYFQGNSAPDKSGLPSDRFSAERTGGSVSTLTIQRTQQEDSAVYLCASSPPSAADQPQHFGDGTRLSIL.

At least ten counts were recorded for this clonotype. The gene calls are TRBV10-3 and TRBJ2-7, with 12 bases fitting TRBD2. The CDR3 consists of 17 residues. The V and J ends lost 10 bases and 0 bases, in that order; junction bases with no gene match: 13. Looked up from germline, CDR1 is ENHRY and CDR2 is SYGVKD. The CDR3 DNA sequence: TGTGCCACCGCTAGCGGGAGGGCCAAAGGTTTCTCCTACGAGCAGTACTTC. Translation: CATASGRAKGFSYEQYF.